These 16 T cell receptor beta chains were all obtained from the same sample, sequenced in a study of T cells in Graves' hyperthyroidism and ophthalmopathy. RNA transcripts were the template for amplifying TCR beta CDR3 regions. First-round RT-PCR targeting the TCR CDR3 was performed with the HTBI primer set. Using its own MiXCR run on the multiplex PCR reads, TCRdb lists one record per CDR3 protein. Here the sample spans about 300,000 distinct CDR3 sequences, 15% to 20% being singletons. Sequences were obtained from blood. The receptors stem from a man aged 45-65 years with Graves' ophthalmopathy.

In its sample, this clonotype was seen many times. The CDR3 spells CASSFGQGVYSNQPQHF. The DNA of the CDR3 is TGTGCCAGCAGTTTCGGACAGGGTGTGTATAGCAATCAGCCCCAGCATTTT. The rearrangement links TRBV28 to TRBJ1-5; 8 bases are a match to TRBD1. Germline CDR1 and CDR2: MDHEN and SYDVKM. V dropped 3 bases and J dropped 0; count of bases not matched to a gene: 7. The CDR3 runs 17 residues. The whole variable domain, remainder taken from reference TRBV28 and TRBJ1-5, is DVKVTQSSRYLVKRTGEKVFLECVQDMDHENMFWYRQDPGLGLRLIYFSYDVKMKEKGDIPEGYSVSREKKERFSLILESASTNQTSMYLCASSFGQGVYSNQPQHFGDGTRLSIL.

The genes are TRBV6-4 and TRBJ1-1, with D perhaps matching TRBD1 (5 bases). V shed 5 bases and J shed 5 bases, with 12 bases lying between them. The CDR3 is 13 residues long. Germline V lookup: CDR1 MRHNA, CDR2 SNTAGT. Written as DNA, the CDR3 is TGTGCCAGCAGTACTCAGGGCGGGACTGAAGCTTTCTTT. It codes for CASSTQGGTEAFF.

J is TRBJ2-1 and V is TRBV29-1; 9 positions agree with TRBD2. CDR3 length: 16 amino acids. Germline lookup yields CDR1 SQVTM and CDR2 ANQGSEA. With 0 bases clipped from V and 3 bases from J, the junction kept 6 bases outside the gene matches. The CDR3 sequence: CSVEDPASGNYNEQFF. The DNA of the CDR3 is TGCAGCGTTGAAGACCCCGCTAGCGGGAACTACAATGAGCAGTTCTTC.

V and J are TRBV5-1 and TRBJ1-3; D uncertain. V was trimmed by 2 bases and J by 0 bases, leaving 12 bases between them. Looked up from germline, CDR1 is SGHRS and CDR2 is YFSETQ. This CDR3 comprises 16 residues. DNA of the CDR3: TGCGCCAGCAGCTTTTTACAGTCCCTCTCTGGAAACACCATATATTTT. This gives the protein CASSFLQSLSGNTIYF.

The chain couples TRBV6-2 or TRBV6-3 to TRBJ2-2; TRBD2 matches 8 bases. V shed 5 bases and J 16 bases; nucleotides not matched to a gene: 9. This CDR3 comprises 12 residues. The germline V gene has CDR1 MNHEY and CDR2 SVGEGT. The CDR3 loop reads CASSPVGGARFF. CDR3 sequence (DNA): TGTGCCAGCAGTCCCGTCGGGGGGGCTCGGTTTTTT.

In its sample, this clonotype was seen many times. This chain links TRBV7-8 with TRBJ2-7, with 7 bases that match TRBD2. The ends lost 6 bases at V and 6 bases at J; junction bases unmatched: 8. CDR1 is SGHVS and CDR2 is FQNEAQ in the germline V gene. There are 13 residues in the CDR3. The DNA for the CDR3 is TGTGCCAGCAGTCGCTTCGGGGAGGGCGAGCAGTACTTC. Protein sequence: CASSRFGEGEQYF.

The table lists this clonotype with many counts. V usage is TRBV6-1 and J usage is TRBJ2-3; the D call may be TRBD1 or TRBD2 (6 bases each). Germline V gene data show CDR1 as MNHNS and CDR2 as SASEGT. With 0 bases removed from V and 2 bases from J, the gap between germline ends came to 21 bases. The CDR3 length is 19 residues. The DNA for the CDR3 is TGTGCCAGCAGTGAAGCTGGGGGCGGGGCAGTCCAATACACAGATACGCAGTATTTT. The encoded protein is CASSEAGGGAVQYTDTQYF.

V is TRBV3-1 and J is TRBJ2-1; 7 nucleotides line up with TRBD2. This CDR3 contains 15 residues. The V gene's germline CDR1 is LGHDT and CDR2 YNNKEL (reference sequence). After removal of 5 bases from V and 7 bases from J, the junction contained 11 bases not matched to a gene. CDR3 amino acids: CASSTRRGSGNEQFF. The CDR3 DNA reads TGTGCCAGCAGCACAAGGCGGGGGAGCGGGAATGAGCAGTTCTTC.

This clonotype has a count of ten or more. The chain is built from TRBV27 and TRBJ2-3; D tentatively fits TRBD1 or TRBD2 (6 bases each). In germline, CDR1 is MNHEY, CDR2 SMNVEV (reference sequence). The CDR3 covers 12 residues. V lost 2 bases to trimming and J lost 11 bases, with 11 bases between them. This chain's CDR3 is CASSLGGGGQYF. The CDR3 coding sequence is TGTGCCAGCAGTTTAGGTGGAGGGGGGCAGTATTTT.

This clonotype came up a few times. CDR3 in DNA: TGTGCCAGCTCACCGGGACAGAACAGGAATTCACCCCTCCACTTT. Its protein is CASSPGQNRNSPLHF. V usage is TRBV18 and J usage is TRBJ1-6; 7 bases line up with TRBD1. The length of the CDR3 is 15 residues. The V and J ends lost 3 bases and 7 bases, in that order; junction bases with no gene match: 6. Germline V gives CDR1 KGHSH, CDR2 LQKENI.

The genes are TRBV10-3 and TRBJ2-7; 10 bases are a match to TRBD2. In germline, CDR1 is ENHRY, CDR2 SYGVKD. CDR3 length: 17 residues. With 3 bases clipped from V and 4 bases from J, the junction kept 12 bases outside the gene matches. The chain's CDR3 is CAISEKVPGLASYEQYF. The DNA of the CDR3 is TGTGCCATCAGTGAAAAGGTACCGGGACTAGCGAGTTACGAGCAGTACTTC.

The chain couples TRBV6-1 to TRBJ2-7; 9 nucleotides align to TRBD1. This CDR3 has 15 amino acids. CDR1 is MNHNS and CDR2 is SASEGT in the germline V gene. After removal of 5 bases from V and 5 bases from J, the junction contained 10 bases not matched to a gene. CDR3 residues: CASSLNRDRVHEQYF. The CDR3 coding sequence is TGTGCCAGCAGTCTAAACCGGGACAGGGTTCACGAGCAGTACTTC.

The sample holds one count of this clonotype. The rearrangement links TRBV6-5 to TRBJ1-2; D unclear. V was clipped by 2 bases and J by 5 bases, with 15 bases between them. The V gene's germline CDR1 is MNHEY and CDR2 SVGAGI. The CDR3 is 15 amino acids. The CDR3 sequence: CASSYGQARGYGYTF. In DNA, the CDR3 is TGTGCCAGCAGTTACGGGCAGGCCCGAGGTTATGGCTACACCTTC.

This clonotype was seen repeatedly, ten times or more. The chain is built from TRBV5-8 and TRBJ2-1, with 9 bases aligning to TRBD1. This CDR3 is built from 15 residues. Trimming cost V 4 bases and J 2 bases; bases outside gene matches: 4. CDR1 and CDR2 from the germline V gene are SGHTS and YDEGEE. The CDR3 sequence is CASSSRTGAYNEQFF. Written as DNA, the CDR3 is TGTGCCAGCAGCAGCAGGACAGGGGCCTACAATGAGCAGTTCTTC.

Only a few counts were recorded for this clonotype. The CDR3 sequence: CSAKGGEANEQYF. CDR3 sequence (DNA): TGCAGTGCAAAGGGTGGGGAGGCCAACGAGCAGTACTTC. V is TRBV20-1 and J is TRBJ2-7; tentatively, D is TRBD2 (6 bases). Germline CDR1 DFQATT, CDR2 SNEGSKA (reference sequence). The germline V and J ends were trimmed by 6 bases and 5 bases, with 17 bases remaining between them. The CDR3 sequence is 13 residues long.

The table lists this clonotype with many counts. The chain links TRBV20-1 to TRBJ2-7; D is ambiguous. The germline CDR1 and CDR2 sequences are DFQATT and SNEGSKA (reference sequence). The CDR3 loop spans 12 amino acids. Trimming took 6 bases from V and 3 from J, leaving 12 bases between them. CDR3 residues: CSALYALYEQYF. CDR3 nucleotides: TGCAGTGCGCTCTACGCTCTCTACGAGCAGTACTTC.